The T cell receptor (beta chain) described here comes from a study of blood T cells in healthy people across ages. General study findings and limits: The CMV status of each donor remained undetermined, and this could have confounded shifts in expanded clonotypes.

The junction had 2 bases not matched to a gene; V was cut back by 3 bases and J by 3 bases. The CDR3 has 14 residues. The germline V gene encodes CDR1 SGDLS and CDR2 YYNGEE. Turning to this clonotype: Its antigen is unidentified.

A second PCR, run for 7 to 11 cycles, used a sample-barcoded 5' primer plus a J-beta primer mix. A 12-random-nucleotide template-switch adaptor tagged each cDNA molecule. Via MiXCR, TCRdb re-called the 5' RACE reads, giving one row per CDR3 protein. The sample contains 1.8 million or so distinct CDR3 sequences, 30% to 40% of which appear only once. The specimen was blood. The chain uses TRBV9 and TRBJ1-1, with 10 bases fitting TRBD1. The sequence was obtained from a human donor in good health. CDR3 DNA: TGTGCCAGCAGCGGAGGGACAGGGGACACTGAAGCTTTCTTT. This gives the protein CASSGGTGDTEAFF.